This record concerns one T cell receptor beta chain sequence. The sample originates from a study of blood T cell repertoires in COVID-19. Study information: T cells, B-cell-depleted T cells, or PBMCs provided the cDNA or gDNA that served as material.

V was pared by 5 bases and J by 1 base, with 8 bases between. This CDR3 has 14 amino acids. In germline, CDR1 is SGHTA, CDR2 FQGTGA. As originally analysed: Reference gene primer amplification in the assay estimated nucleated cell counts. Profiled with immunoSEQ multiplex PCR; TCRdb holds only in-frame clones, not every one. V, J and clone size reflect that table, while D and trimming were determined from the DNA. The sample has about 340,000 clones; about 86% are singletons. Patients from Seattle were sampled longitudinally, starting during active infection. The TCR comes from a woman aged 60 to 75 with COVID-19, enrolled during active disease. The J gene is TRBJ2-2, the V gene TRBV7-3; D remains ambiguous. The sequencing sample was made of peripheral blood. CDR3 amino acids: CASSPSLNTGELFF. CDR3 nucleotides: TGTGCCAGCAGCCCTTCCCTGAACACCGGGGAGCTGTTTTTT.